Each of the 31 T cell receptor beta chains below was sequenced from the same sample in a study of T-cell reconstitution after alpha-beta-depleted transplantation in children. Unique molecular identifiers tagged the TCRbeta library. Each CDR3 protein gets one entry after TCRdb re-called the PCR reads with MiXCR. The data hold some 500,000 distinct CDR3 sequences, with 32% observed a single time. Sequenced here: PBMCs from the stem cell graft donor, sampled from the stem cell graft. The receptors originated from a human donor who donated a stem cell graft to a child with aplastic anemia.

The V gene is TRBV28, the J gene TRBJ2-1; D gene ambiguous. V was shortened by 3 bases and J by 5 bases, with 8 bases between the two germline ends. CDR1 MDHEN and CDR2 SYDVKM come from the germline V gene. The CDR3 totals 13 residues. The CDR3 region is CASSFGSNNEQFF. The CDR3 region has the DNA TGTGCCAGCAGTTTTGGCAGCAACAATGAGCAGTTCTTC.

This clonotype appeared a few times. This chain joins TRBV4-2 and TRBJ1-6, with TRBD1 as a possible D gene (6 bases). V was trimmed by 4 bases and J by 8 bases, leaving 12 bases between them. The CDR3 is 14 residues long. CDR1 is LGHNA, CDR2 YNFKEQ, per germline. CDR3 in DNA: TGTGCCAGCAGCCTGAGACAGGACTATTCACCCCTCCACTTT. Amino acid sequence: CASSLRQDYSPLHF.

The chain links TRBV30 to TRBJ2-1; D tentatively reads TRBD1 or TRBD2 (6 bases each). From germline, CDR1 is GTSNPN and CDR2 SVGIG (reference sequence). The V end lost 2 bases, the J end lost 7 bases, and 12 bases lay between the germline ends. This CDR3 comprises 13 residues. In nucleotides, the CDR3 is TGTGCCTGGAGTAGGGGGGCGCGAAATGAGCAGTTCTTC. It specifies CAWSRGARNEQFF.

The chain is built from TRBV7-6 and TRBJ2-5, with D unclear. Germline assignment: CDR1 SGHVS and CDR2 FNYEAQ. Trimming left V 5 bases short and J 2 bases short, with 12 bases between. The CDR3 totals 14 residues. Written as DNA, the CDR3 is TGTGCCAGCAGCGCCCTTGGGCGTCAAGAGACCCAGTACTTC. Protein sequence: CASSALGRQETQYF.

A few counts support this clonotype. The rearrangement uses TRBV5-1 and TRBJ2-3; D is uncertain. The CDR3 totals 12 residues. Trimming shortened V by 6 bases and J by 6 bases, and 11 bases separated the two germline ends. Looked up from germline, CDR1 is SGHRS and CDR2 is YFSETQ. In nucleotides, the CDR3 is TGCGCCAGCACCCTGGATATGGATACGCAGTATTTT. This gives the protein CASTLDMDTQYF.

This clonotype was recorded a few times. The chain recombines TRBV29-1 with TRBJ1-1, with D perhaps matching TRBD1 (6 bases). CDR3 length: 16 residues. The V gene lost 6 bases and the J gene lost 4 bases, with 24 bases spanning the gap. Germline V gene sequence: CDR1 SQVTM, CDR2 ANQGSEA. CDR3 residues: CSVGAEYRVVGTEAFF. The CDR3 DNA is TGCAGCGTGGGAGCGGAGTACAGGGTGGTGGGCACTGAAGCTTTCTTT. The variable domain in full, with the rest retrieved from reference TRBV29-1 and TRBJ1-1, is SAVISQKPSRDICQRGTSLTIQCQVDSQVTMMFWYRQQPGQSLTLIATANQGSEATYESGFVIDKFPISRPNLTFSTLTVSNMSPEDSSIYLCSVGAEYRVVGTEAFFGQGTRLTVV.

The chain has TRBV20-1 and TRBJ2-1; D remains unclear. Germline V gene lookup returns CDR1 DFQATT and CDR2 SNEGSKA (reference sequence). The CDR3 contains 14 residues. V gave up 5 bases and J gave up 0 bases, with 11 bases separating them. CDR3 nucleotide sequence: TGCAGTGCTTGGAGCCGGAGCTCCTACAATGAGCAGTTCTTC. Protein sequence: CSAWSRSSYNEQFF.

This clonotype has only a few counts. The J gene is TRBJ1-2, the V gene TRBV30, with a tentative D call TRBD1 (6 bases). V was trimmed by 2 bases and J by 4 bases, leaving 17 bases between them. Germline CDR1 and CDR2: GTSNPN and SVGIG (reference sequence). The CDR3 has 15 amino acids. CDR3 in amino acids: CAWSPQGLVGYGYTF. CDR3 bases: TGTGCCTGGAGTCCACAGGGTTTGGTGGGCTATGGCTACACCTTC.

CDR3 DNA: TGTGCCACCAGCAGAGATCGGGAGGGGCAAGAGACCCAGTACTTC. Translated: CATSRDREGQETQYF. The rearrangement joins TRBV15 to TRBJ2-5, with 8 bases aligning to TRBD2. CDR3 length: 15 amino acids. Germline CDR1 reads LNHNV; CDR2 reads YYDKDF (reference sequence). The junction had 2 bases not matched to a gene; V was cut back by 0 bases and J by 2 bases. Full variable domain (rest looked up from reference TRBV15 and TRBJ2-5): DAMVIQNPRYQVTQFGKPVTLSCSQTLNHNVMYWYQQKSSQAPKLLFHYYDKDFNNEADTPDNFQSRRPNTSFCFLDIRSPGLGDTAMYLCATSRDREGQETQYFGPGTRLLVL.

The chain links TRBV5-4 to TRBJ2-1, with D unresolved. The germline V and J ends were trimmed by 2 bases and 6 bases, with 6 bases remaining between them. CDR1 SGHNT and CDR2 YYREEE come from the germline V gene (reference sequence). The CDR3 totals 12 residues. The CDR3 is CASSLKTNEQFF. The CDR3 DNA is TGTGCCAGCAGCTTAAAGACCAATGAGCAGTTCTTC.

This chain joins TRBV18 and TRBJ1-3, with 8 nucleotides matching TRBD1. V gave up 4 bases and J gave up 4 bases; unmatched junction bases: 12. The CDR3 is 17 amino acids. CDR1 is KGHSH, CDR2 LQKENI, per germline. The CDR3 DNA is TGTGCCAGCTCACGTTCCTCAGGGGGCGCAGACGGAAACACCATATATTTT. Its translation is CASSRSSGGADGNTIYF. Drawing the rest from reference TRBV18 and TRBJ1-3, the complete variable domain is NAGVMQNPRHLVRRRGQEARLRCSPMKGHSHVYWYRQLPEEGLKFMVYLQKENIIDESGMPKERFSAEFPKEGPSILRIQQVVRGDSAAYFCASSRSSGGADGNTIYFGEGSWLTVV.

The chain uses TRBV12-3 or TRBV12-4 and TRBJ2-5, with 9 nucleotides matching TRBD2. The CDR3 spans 14 residues. Trimming removed 6 bases from V and 5 bases from J; junction bases left unmatched: 7. CDR3 bases: TGTGCCAGCAGAATAGCGGGAGCGAGTGAGACCCAGTACTTC. Amino acid sequence: CASRIAGASETQYF.

The chain employs TRBV5-1 and TRBJ2-7, with D possibly being TRBD1 (6 bases). This CDR3 is 11 amino acids long. The V and J ends lost 2 bases and 11 bases respectively, with 11 bases between them. Germline-derived CDR1 and CDR2 are SGHRS and YFSETQ. The CDR3 nucleotides are TGCGCCAGCAGCTTACAGGGAAATGAGTACTTC. Its protein product is CASSLQGNEYF.

This rearrangement joins TRBV4-3 to TRBJ2-1; D may be TRBD2 (6 bases). CDR3 length: 16 amino acids. In germline, CDR1 is LGHNA, CDR2 YSLEER. Trimming cost V 4 bases and J 3 bases, with 16 bases left between them. CDR3 DNA sequence: TGCGCCAGCAGCCCACAGTGGAGGGGATACTACAATGAGCAGTTCTTC. Protein: CASSPQWRGYYNEQFF.

The V call is TRBV6-5, the J call TRBJ2-6, with a possible D match to TRBD2 (6 bases). From germline, CDR1 is MNHEY and CDR2 SVGAGI. The CDR3 spans 18 residues. The ends were cut back, 0 bases at V and 0 bases at J, with 12 bases in the middle. CDR3 sequence: CASSYSEGIYSGANVLTF. The CDR3, as DNA: TGTGCCAGCAGTTACTCGGAGGGGATTTACTCTGGGGCCAACGTCCTGACTTTC.

This clonotype has a handful of counts. V usage is TRBV2 and J usage is TRBJ2-7, with 10 positions matching TRBD2. From germline, CDR1 is SNHLY and CDR2 FYNNEI. Unmatched junction bases numbered 11, after V lost 7 bases and J lost 2 bases. The length of the CDR3 is 16 residues. CDR3 region: CASNFPASGSAYEQYV. CDR3 coding DNA: TGTGCCAGCAATTTTCCCGCTAGCGGGAGTGCCTACGAGCAGTACGTC.

The CDR3 bases are TGTGCCAGCAGCGAAACGGCGACTAGATGGGACAATGAGCAGTTCTTC. This sequence encodes CASSETATRWDNEQFF. The chain has TRBV4-2 and TRBJ2-1, with D perhaps TRBD2 (6 bases). V dropped 5 bases and J dropped 5 bases, with 19 bases sitting between them. The CDR3 runs to 16 residues. Looked up from germline, CDR1 is LGHNA and CDR2 is YNFKEQ.

The J gene is TRBJ2-1, the V gene TRBV5-6, with D tentatively TRBD1 (5 bases). V was shortened by 1 base and J by 10 bases, with 15 bases between the two germline ends. The CDR3 length is 14 residues. Looked up from germline, CDR1 is SGHDT and CDR2 is YYEEEE. CDR3 residues: CASSLRGAGWEQFF. For the CDR3, the DNA is TGTGCCAGCAGCTTGCGTGGGGCAGGGTGGGAGCAGTTCTTC.

Only a few counts were recorded for this clonotype. The V and J genes are TRBV20-1 and TRBJ1-2; D is uncertain. CDR3 size: 14 residues. Per germline, CDR1 DFQATT and CDR2 SNEGSKA (reference sequence). V was clipped by 7 bases and J by 8 bases, with 23 bases between them. This chain's CDR3 is CSDSLVRSLEGYTF. Written as DNA, the CDR3 is TGCAGTGATAGTCTTGTCAGGTCTTTGGAAGGCTACACCTTC.

The gene calls are TRBV29-1 and TRBJ2-2; D not certain. V was cut by 1 base and J by 1 base, with 1 base left in between. The CDR3 consists of 12 residues. CDR1 and CDR2 (germline): SQVTM, ANQGSEA. CDR3 protein: CSVEGNTGELFF. As DNA, the CDR3 is TGCAGCGTTGAAGGGAACACCGGGGAGCTGTTTTTT.

J is TRBJ1-1 and V is TRBV12-1; no check of the table's D call, TRBD1, against the DNA was made. TRBV12-1 is a pseudogene segment. This CDR3 region has 14 residues. For the CDR3, the DNA is TGTGCCAGCAGCTTCCTGGACAGTGACGCTGAAGCTTTCTTT. It is translated as CASSFLDSDAEAFF.

V is TRBV9 and J is TRBJ2-1; D perhaps matches TRBD1 (6 bases). The CDR3 totals 16 residues. The germline gives CDR1 SGDLS, CDR2 YYNGEE. V lost 3 bases, J lost 6 bases, and 19 bases lay in between. As DNA, the CDR3 is TGTGCCAGCAGCGGCGAGGGACAAGACGTCAGCAATGAGCAGTTCTTC. It specifies CASSGEGQDVSNEQFF. Looking up the rest from reference TRBV9 and TRBJ2-1 gives the full variable domain: DSGVTQTPKHLITATGQRVTLRCSPRSGDLSVYWYQQSLDQGLQFLIQYYNGEERAKGNILERFSAQQFPDLHSELNLSSLELGDSALYFCASSGEGQDVSNEQFFGPGTRLTVL.

V usage is TRBV6-2 or TRBV6-3 and J usage is TRBJ2-1; D ambiguous. CDR1 and CDR2 (germline): MNHEY, SVGEGT. The CDR3 has 12 residues. V was trimmed by 6 bases and J by 6 bases, leaving 9 bases between them. The CDR3 loop reads CASRDPPNEQFF. CDR3 DNA: TGTGCCAGCAGGGACCCACCCAATGAGCAGTTCTTC.

This clonotype was observed a single time. The CDR3: CSGGPMSGAPDTQYF. The CDR3 DNA reads TGCAGCGGGGGGCCAATGTCGGGGGCGCCAGATACGCAGTATTTT. The chain has TRBV29-1 and TRBJ2-3; tentatively, D is TRBD1 or TRBD2 (6 bases each). V lost 7 bases, J lost 4 bases, and 21 bases lay in between. The germline CDR1 and CDR2 sequences are SQVTM and ANQGSEA. The CDR3 covers 15 residues.

This chain links TRBV5-8 with TRBJ2-2, with D hard to call. Germline V gene lookup returns CDR1 SGHTS and CDR2 YDEGEE. The CDR3 is 15 residues long. V lost 6 bases and J lost 3, with 15 bases in between. CDR3 sequence: CASTSSFWDTGELFF. The CDR3 DNA reads TGTGCCAGCACCTCCTCCTTCTGGGACACCGGGGAGCTGTTTTTT.

The J gene is TRBJ2-7, the V gene TRBV4-2, with 8 bases fitting TRBD1. CDR3 length: 15 amino acids. Germline V gene lookup returns CDR1 LGHNA and CDR2 YNFKEQ. With 4 bases clipped from V and 6 bases from J, the junction kept 11 bases outside the gene matches. Here the CDR3 DNA reads TGTGCCAGCAGCCTAATACAGGGGGAGACGGGCGAGCAGTACGTC. Its protein product is CASSLIQGETGEQYV.

This clonotype has only a few counts. V gene TRBV20-1 combines with J gene TRBJ1-5, with a possible D match to TRBD1 (5 bases). The ends were cut back, 5 bases at V and 5 bases at J, with 13 bases in the middle. Germline loops: CDR1 DFQATT, CDR2 SNEGSKA (reference sequence). The CDR3 covers 13 residues. Here the CDR3 DNA reads TGCAGTGCTTCTGGGACTATCGATCAGCCCCAGCATTTT. Amino acid sequence: CSASGTIDQPQHF.

At least ten counts were recorded for this clonotype. V gene TRBV20-1 combines with J gene TRBJ1-5, with no clear D. V lost 3 bases to trimming and J lost 3 bases, with 18 bases between them. Germline-derived CDR1 and CDR2 are DFQATT and SNEGSKA (reference sequence). This CDR3 is 16 amino acids long. CDR3 DNA: TGCAGTGCTAGGGCACTAGGTGGGATTGACAATCAGCCCCAGCATTTT. It codes for CSARALGGIDNQPQHF.

The CDR3 DNA reads as TGTGCCAGCAGTGAGACAGGCCTCTCCTACGAGCAGTACGTC. Protein sequence: CASSETGLSYEQYV. This sequence joins TRBV6-1 and TRBJ2-7, with D maybe TRBD1 (6 bases). The CDR3 contains 14 residues. Trimming stripped 3 bases from V and 0 bases from J, with 9 bases between. CDR1 MNHNS and CDR2 SASEGT come from the germline V gene.

This chain connects TRBV12-3 or TRBV12-4 to TRBJ1-5; tentative D call: TRBD1 (6 bases). This CDR3 region has 18 residues. V dropped 5 bases and J dropped 1 base, with 21 bases sitting between them. CDR3 in DNA: TGTGCCAGCAGTCCTCGATCGCCCGGGACATGGAGCAATCAGCCCCAGCATTTT. Encoded protein: CASSPRSPGTWSNQPQHF.

V is TRBV5-6 and J is TRBJ2-1; TRBD2 matches at 9 bases. There are 15 residues in the CDR3. V dropped 4 bases and J dropped 6; count of bases not matched to a gene: 8. Germline V CDR1 and CDR2: SGHDT, YYEEEE. The CDR3 spells CASSIGTSFLNEQFF. The CDR3 nucleotides read TGTGCCAGCAGCATCGGGACTAGCTTTCTCAATGAGCAGTTCTTC.